The 22 T cell receptor beta chains presented below share a single source sample, sequenced in a study of Tregs in tolerant kidney transplant recipients. Measured with immunoSEQ multiplex PCR; TCRdb has only the in-frame clones, and not every one. This repertoire includes roughly 4,900 clones. Mixed chimerism was transient after nonmyeloablative marrow transplants from related graft donors. The material sequenced was CD4+ T cells from blood (PBMCs), taken about 15 months after the transplant. All receptors derive from a human patient who received a combined kidney and bone marrow transplant. The T cells may come from the graft donor.

A note on this clone: The read ends 3 residues shy of where the CDR3 ends; the end is completed using the germline J gene. The rearrangement uses TRBV5-1 and TRBJ1-1; 7 nucleotides match TRBD1. The CDR3 contains 14 residues. V dropped 4 bases and J dropped 4; count of bases not matched to a gene: 7. The germline V gene has CDR1 SGHRS and CDR2 YFSETQ. CDR3 protein: CASSRDSQGTEAFF. Partial CDR3 DNA: TGCGCCAGCAGCCGGGACAGTCAGGGCACTGAA.

As concerns this clone: The CDR3 end lies 3 residues beyond the end of the read and is filled in from the germline J gene. The chain employs TRBV4-1 and TRBJ1-3, with unresolved D. Trimming pared 4 bases from V and 4 bases from J, leaving 17 bases between. CDR3 length: 16 residues. The germline CDR1 and CDR2 sequences are MGHRA and YSYEKL. The CDR3 is CASSPTERVRGNTIYF. CDR3 DNA, as far as it was read: TGCGCCAGCAGCCCCACCGAAAGGGTTAGGGGAAACACC.

As to this clone: The read ends 3 residues before the CDR3 terminus; that terminus is restored from the germline J gene. The chain links TRBV2 to TRBJ1-5; 7 nucleotides line up with TRBD1. This CDR3 is built from 16 residues. Germline V gives CDR1 SNHLY, CDR2 FYNNEI. V trimming: 6 bases; J trimming: 1 base; junction bases outside the gene matches: 9. The CDR3 bases that were read are TGTGCCAGCAGCACCCAGGGGGTATCGAGCAATCAGCCC. This codes for CASSTQGVSSNQP. The entire CDR3 sequence reads CASSTQGVSSNQPQHF.

A word on this clone: The CDR3 is cut off 3 residues early in the read; its end comes from the germline J gene. The chain combines TRBV2 with TRBJ1-2; TRBD1 might be the D (6 bases). The CDR3 is 15 amino acids. Germline V lookup: CDR1 SNHLY, CDR2 FYNNEI. Trimming cost V 2 bases and J 6 bases, with 16 bases left between them. CDR3: CASSEIFWGQDGYTF. The CDR3 DNA, read in part, is TGTGCCAGCAGTGAAATTTTTTGGGGGCAGGATGGC.

On this clone: The missing CDR3 end, 3 residues past where the read stops, is filled in from the germline J gene. This chain uses TRBV7-9 with TRBJ1-5; TRBD1 aligns across 7 bases. The CDR3 is 13 amino acids. Looked up from germline, CDR1 is SEHNR and CDR2 is FQNEAQ (reference sequence). V shed 7 bases and J 5 bases; nucleotides not matched to a gene: 5. CDR3 DNA (partial): TGTGCCAGCACCGCAGGGGGGCATCAGCCC. This translates into CASTAGGHQP. The full CDR3 protein is CASTAGGHQPQHF.

Remarks on this clone: The CDR3 end falls 3 residues outside the read, so it is completed with the germline J gene. This sequence joins TRBV12-5 and TRBJ1-2; 7 bases line up with TRBD1. After removal of 6 bases from V and 4 bases from J, the junction contained 5 bases not matched to a gene. Germline V lookup: CDR1 LGHNT, CDR2 FRNRAP. CDR3 length equals 13 residues. The part of the CDR3 DNA that was read is TGTGCTAGTGGCCCAGGGGGAGGCTATGGC. Protein sequence: CASGPGGGYG. The CDR3, in full, reads CASGPGGGYGYTF.

This clone is classed as medium-sized by frequency. Read sequence stops 3 residues before the CDR3 end, and the germline J gene provides the missing end. The chain uses TRBV4-1 and TRBJ1-4; 7 nucleotides line up with TRBD1. The germline CDR1 and CDR2 sequences are MGHRA and YSYEKL. Trimming removed 3 bases from V and 4 bases from J; junction bases left unmatched: 8. The CDR3 spans 16 residues. The CDR3 loop reads CASSQTGLEGNEKLFF. CDR3 DNA, as far as it was read: TGCGCCAGCAGCCAGACAGGGCTCGAGGGTAATGAAAAA.

A word on this clone: The read falls 3 residues short of the CDR3 end, and the missing part is taken from the germline J gene. This rearrangement joins TRBV19 to TRBJ2-1; TRBD1 aligns across 8 bases. The CDR3 is 16 amino acids. Germline loops: CDR1 LNHDA, CDR2 SQIVND (reference sequence). V dropped 5 bases and J dropped 0; count of bases not matched to a gene: 6. The sequenced CDR3 bases are TGTGCCAGTAGTCCTGGACAGGGTAGCTCCTACAATGAG. It translates to CASSPGQGSSYNE. The complete CDR3 sequence is CASSPGQGSSYNEQFF.

As for this clone: The read ends 3 residues before the CDR3 terminus; that terminus is restored from the germline J gene. The chain is built from TRBV4-1 and TRBJ2-1; 7 positions match TRBD2. The CDR3 extends over 16 amino acids. V shed 0 bases and J 0 bases; nucleotides not matched to a gene: 2. Germline lookup yields CDR1 MGHRA and CDR2 YSYEKL. This CDR3 is CASSQDGRGSYNEQFF. CDR3 DNA (partial): TGCGCCAGCAGCCAAGATGGGAGGGGCTCCTACAATGAG.

This clone is deemed medium-sized by its frequency. Coverage ceases 3 residues before the CDR3 finishes, and the germline J gene fills in the end. The chain employs TRBV7-2 and TRBJ2-7; 10 nucleotides match TRBD1. The germline V gene encodes CDR1 SGHTA and CDR2 FQGNSA. The CDR3 has 15 residues. Unmatched junction bases numbered 10, after V lost 7 bases and J lost 4 bases. The CDR3 loop is CASTLRPDRGYEQYF. The part of the CDR3 DNA that was read is TGTGCCAGCACCCTAAGGCCGGACAGGGGGTACGAG.

Note on this clone: The CDR3 end is not reached by the read, which stops 3 residues before it; the germline J gene fills it in. The chain couples TRBV7-6 to TRBJ1-4; 9 nucleotides match TRBD1. V lost 1 base to trimming and J lost 8 bases; unmatched junction nucleotides: 5. This CDR3 spans 15 amino acids. CDR1 is SGHVS, CDR2 FNYEAQ, per germline. The sequenced part of the CDR3 DNA is TGTGCCAGCAGCTTAGGGGACAGGGTTAGCGAAAAA. Protein product: CASSLGDRVSEK. The full CDR3 protein is CASSLGDRVSEKLFF.

About this clone itself: The read gets to within 3 residues of the CDR3 end, and the germline J gene fills in the rest. The V call is TRBV12-5, the J call TRBJ2-2; 7 nucleotides align to TRBD1. The ends lost 5 bases at V and 2 bases at J; junction bases unmatched: 5. Looked up from germline, CDR1 is LGHNT and CDR2 is FRNRAP. The CDR3 has 15 amino acids. The chain's CDR3 is CASGRGQSNTGELFF. CDR3 DNA (partial): TGTGCTAGTGGTCGGGGACAGTCTAACACCGGGGAG. Complete variable domain (other parts from reference TRBV12-5 and TRBJ2-2): DARVTQTPRHKVTEMGQEVTMRCQPILGHNTVFWYRQTMMQGLELLAYFRNRAPLDDSGMPKDRFSAEMPDATLATLKIQPSEPRDSAVYFCASGRGQSNTGELFFGEGSRLTVL.

The sequenced part of the CDR3 DNA is TGTGCCAGCAGCGTAACCCCCAGCTACGAG. Encoded protein: CASSVTPSYE. The entire CDR3 protein reads CASSVTPSYEQYF. The chain has TRBV7-6 and TRBJ2-7, with unresolved D. The read halts 3 residues ahead of the CDR3 end, with the missing end drawn from the germline J gene. V was clipped by 5 bases and J by 3 bases, with 11 bases between them. Germline V gene lookup returns CDR1 SGHVS and CDR2 FNYEAQ. CDR3 length equals 13 residues.

For this clone: From the germline J gene comes the end of the CDR3, since the read stops 3 residues before it. V is TRBV12-5 and J is TRBJ2-5; perhaps D is TRBD1 or TRBD2 (5 bases each). Germline assignment: CDR1 LGHNT and CDR2 FRNRAP. V shed 7 bases and J shed 5 bases, with 14 bases lying between them. The CDR3 sequence is 13 residues long. The CDR3 is CASAKGSGETQYF. The covered CDR3 bases are TGTGCTAGTGCCAAGGGGAGTGGGGAGACC.

With regard to this clone: The read ends 3 residues early relative to the CDR3; the germline J gene fills the gap. This chain links TRBV19 with TRBJ2-3, with a tentative D call TRBD1 (6 bases). CDR1 is LNHDA and CDR2 is SQIVND in the germline V gene (reference sequence). The CDR3 length is 17 residues. Deletions cut 0 bases from V and 0 bases from J, with 13 bases between. The CDR3 here is CASSIDVIGGSTDTQYF. The sequenced part of the CDR3 DNA is TGTGCCAGTAGTATAGACGTAATAGGGGGTAGCACAGATACG.

Considering frequency, this clone is medium-sized. The read ends 3 residues shy of where the CDR3 ends; the end is completed using the germline J gene. At the DNA level, this CDR3 is encoded by other sequences in the same sample as well. The chain couples TRBV13 to TRBJ2-1; 10 bases agree with TRBD2. Germline-derived CDR1 and CDR2 are PRHDT and FYEKMQ (reference sequence). This CDR3 comprises 15 residues. V was pared by 0 bases and J by 9 bases, with 5 bases of the junction left unmatched. The sequenced CDR3 bases are TGTGCCAGCAGCTTAGGGCTAGCGGGAGTCGGTGAG. Translation gives CASSLGLAGVGE. The whole CDR3 protein reads CASSLGLAGVGEQFF.

With respect to this clone: The observed sequence ends 3 residues before the CDR3 terminus, with the missing tail filled in from the germline J gene. The rearrangement uses TRBV19 and TRBJ1-1; 7 bases are shared with TRBD1. Germline V gene lookup returns CDR1 LNHDA and CDR2 SQIVND (reference sequence). Trimming at V came to 5 bases and at J to 7 bases, leaving 7 bases not matched to a gene. The CDR3 has 13 amino acids. The CDR3 sequence: CASSFTWDSEAFF. The covered CDR3 bases are TGTGCCAGTAGTTTCACCTGGGACAGTGAA.

A note on this clone: The read falls 3 residues short of the CDR3 end, and the missing part is taken from the germline J gene. V and J are TRBV11-2 and TRBJ2-5; tentatively, D is TRBD1 (5 bases). From germline, CDR1 is SGHAT and CDR2 FQNNGV. The germline V and J ends were trimmed by 5 bases and 4 bases, with 5 bases remaining between them. The CDR3 is 11 residues long. CDR3 sequence reads: CASSTGETQYF. CDR3 DNA, as far as it was read: TGTGCCAGCAGCACAGGAGAGACC.

Remarks on this clone: Sequencing ends 3 residues short of the CDR3 end; the germline J gene provides the rest. V and J are TRBV7-9 and TRBJ2-5; D possibly corresponds to TRBD1 (5 bases). V was clipped by 5 bases and J by 5 bases, with 9 bases between them. The CDR3 length is 12 residues. Germline V gene data show CDR1 as SEHNR and CDR2 as FQNEAQ (reference sequence). The CDR3 region is CASSRQTETQYF. The covered CDR3 bases are TGTGCCAGCAGCAGACAGACGGAGACC.

In the case of this clone: The read is 3 residues too short to cover the CDR3 end, so that end is filled in from the germline J gene. The rearrangement links TRBV20-1 to TRBJ2-1; 11 bases are a match to TRBD1. Germline V lookup: CDR1 DFQATT, CDR2 SNEGSKA (reference sequence). V trimming: 5 bases; J trimming: 6 bases; junction bases outside the gene matches: 6. The CDR3 extends over 14 amino acids. The DNA read from the CDR3 is TGCAGTGCTCGTTGGACAGGGGGCTTCAATGAG. Translating gives CSARWTGGFNE. Given in full, the CDR3 is CSARWTGGFNEQFF.

On this clone itself: Read data end 3 residues before the CDR3 end; the end is taken from the germline J gene. The V call is TRBV29-1, the J call TRBJ1-6, with TRBD1 identical over 7 bases. CDR3 length: 14 residues. The V and J ends lost 6 bases and 9 bases, in that order; junction bases with no gene match: 11. Germline V gene data show CDR1 as SQVTM and CDR2 as ANQGSEA. The sequenced part of the CDR3 DNA is TGCAGCGTGACAGGGACCGAACTTGGTTCACCC. Encoded protein: CSVTGTELGSP. The full CDR3 reads CSVTGTELGSPLHF.

Comment on this clone: The CDR3 end is not reached by the read, which stops 3 residues before it; the germline J gene fills it in. The genes are TRBV12-3 or TRBV12-4 and TRBJ2-3, with D maybe TRBD1 (6 bases). The CDR3 sequence is 14 residues long. Trimming stripped 7 bases from V and 2 bases from J, with 13 bases between. The CDR3 here is CASTLTGPTDTQYF. CDR3 bases read: TGTGCCAGCACGCTGACAGGTCCCACAGATACG.